This T cell receptor (beta chain) comes out of a study of cytomegalovirus exposure and HLA in healthy donors. In the study overall: Approximately 81% of 300 to 450 genotyped donors fell in the Caucasian-associated ancestry cluster. Findings of the study overall: The authors enumerated some 160 TCR beta chains as linked to cytomegalovirus. Among donors in an Asian-associated ancestry cluster, a later analysis reportedly found fewer N-insertions than the approximately 670-donor mean. For cytomegalovirus status, the classifier reportedly gave diagnoses with high specificity and sensitivity.

This CDR3 comprises 12 residues. The ends were cut back, 4 bases at V and 8 bases at J, with 11 bases in the middle. The germline V gene has CDR1 MDHEN and CDR2 SYDVKM. Primers included in the PCR were 60 Vbeta and 13 Jbeta primers. This table comes from immunoSEQ multiplex PCR, and its TCRdb copy is limited to in-frame clones, with some not included. Of about 79,000 clones in the sample, about two thirds were seen once. With regard to this clone: Its antigen is not known.

This clonotype was obtained from a man aged 60-69 years in good health and CMV-seronegative. The sequencing sample was made of PBMCs. The genes are TRBV28 and TRBJ2-5, with a possible D match to TRBD2 (5 bases). The CDR3 loop reads CASSSLGSTQYF. CDR3 in DNA: TGTGCCAGCAGTTCCCTAGGGAGTACCCAGTACTTC.